This entry concerns a single T cell receptor (beta chain). Its antigen is not identified. At the Johns Hopkins FTIC core, DNA taken from cultured CD4+ T cells was sequenced by way of the Oncomine TCR Beta short-read assay. TCRdb fed the PCR reads into MiXCR, producing one record per CDR3 protein. The repertoire includes about 23,000 distinct CDR3 sequences, around 69% of them detected once, and roughly a fifth sits in the top ten. The data are from a study of vaccination and CD4 T cells after COVID-19. Treatment specified: approximately nine-day PBMC culture with coronavirus spike peptide pools or control peptides (ViraFEST assay). Germline assignment: CDR1 GTSNPN and CDR2 SVGIG (reference sequence). V was shortened by 0 bases and J by 0 bases, with 6 bases between the two germline ends. The length of the CDR3 is 14 residues.

The J gene is TRBJ1-5, the V gene TRBV30; D possibly corresponds to TRBD1 (5 bases). This specimen consisted of CD4+ T cells from blood, cultured in vitro, obtained after SARS-CoV-2 vaccination. The clonotype was recovered from a human donor who received a COVID-19 vaccine. In DNA form, the CDR3 reads TGTGCCTGGAGTGTGGGGGTTAGCAATCAGCCCCAGCATTTT. It codes for CAWSVGVSNQPQHF.